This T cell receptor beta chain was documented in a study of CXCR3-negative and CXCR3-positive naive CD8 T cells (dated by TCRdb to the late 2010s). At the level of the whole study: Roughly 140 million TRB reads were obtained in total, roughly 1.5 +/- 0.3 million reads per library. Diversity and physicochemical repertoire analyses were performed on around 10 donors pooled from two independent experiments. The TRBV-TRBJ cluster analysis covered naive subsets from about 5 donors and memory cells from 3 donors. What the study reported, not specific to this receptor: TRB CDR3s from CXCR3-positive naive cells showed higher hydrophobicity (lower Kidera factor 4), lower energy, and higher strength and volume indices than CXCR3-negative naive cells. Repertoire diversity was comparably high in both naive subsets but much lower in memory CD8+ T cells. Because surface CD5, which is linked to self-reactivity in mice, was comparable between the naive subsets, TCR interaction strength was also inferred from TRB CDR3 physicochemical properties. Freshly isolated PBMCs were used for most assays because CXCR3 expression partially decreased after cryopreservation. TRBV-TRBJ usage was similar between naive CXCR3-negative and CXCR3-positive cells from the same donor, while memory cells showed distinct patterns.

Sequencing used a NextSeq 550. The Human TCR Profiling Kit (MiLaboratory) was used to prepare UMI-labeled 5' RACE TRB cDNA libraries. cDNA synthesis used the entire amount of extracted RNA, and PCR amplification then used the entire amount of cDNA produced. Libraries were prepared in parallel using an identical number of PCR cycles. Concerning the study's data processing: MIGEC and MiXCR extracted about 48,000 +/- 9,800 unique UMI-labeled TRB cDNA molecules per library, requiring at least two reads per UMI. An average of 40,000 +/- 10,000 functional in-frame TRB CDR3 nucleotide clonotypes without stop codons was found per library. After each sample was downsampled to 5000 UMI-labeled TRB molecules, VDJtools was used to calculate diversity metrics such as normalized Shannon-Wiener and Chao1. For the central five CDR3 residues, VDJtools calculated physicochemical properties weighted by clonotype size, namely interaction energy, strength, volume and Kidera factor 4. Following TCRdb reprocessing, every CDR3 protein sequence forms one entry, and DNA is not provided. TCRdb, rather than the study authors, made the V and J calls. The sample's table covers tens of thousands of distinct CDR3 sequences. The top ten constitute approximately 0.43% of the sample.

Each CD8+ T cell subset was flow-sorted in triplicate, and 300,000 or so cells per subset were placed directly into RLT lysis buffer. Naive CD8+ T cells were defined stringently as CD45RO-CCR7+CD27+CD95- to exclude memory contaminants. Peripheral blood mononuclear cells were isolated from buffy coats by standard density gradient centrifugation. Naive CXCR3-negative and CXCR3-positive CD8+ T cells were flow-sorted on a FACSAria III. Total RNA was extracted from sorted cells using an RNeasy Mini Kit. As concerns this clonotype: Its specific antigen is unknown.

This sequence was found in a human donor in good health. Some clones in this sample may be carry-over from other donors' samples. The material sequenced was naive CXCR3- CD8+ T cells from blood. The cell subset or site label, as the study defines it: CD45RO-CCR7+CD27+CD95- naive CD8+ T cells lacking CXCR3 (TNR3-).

The CDR3 is CSVGGENEQFF. This chain joins TRBV29-1 to TRBJ2-1; TCRdb outputs TRBD1, but without DNA this stays unchecked. CDR1 and CDR2, per the germline V gene, are SQVTM and ANQGSEA. There are 11 amino acids in the CDR3, from cysteine to phenylalanine inclusive. The record lacks a DNA sequence.